The rows below give T cell receptor beta chains drawn from one sample of a study of cytomegalovirus exposure and HLA in healthy donors. The protocol was immunoSEQ multiplex PCR, while the TCRdb copy is restricted to in-frame clones and leaves out a portion. Among about 200,000 clones listed, approximately 86% were seen once. The sequenced sample was PBMCs. The receptors come from a woman under 40 in good health and CMV-seronegative. CDR3s include the opening cysteine and the closing phenylalanine or tryptophan. D genes are given only for firm matches. Only part of the rows carry a size: once, few, many, or a class if the clone is expanded.

clone size	D gene	V gene	J gene	CDR3 protein	CDR3 DNA
once	TRBD1	TRBV10-3	TRBJ1-3	CAISGSQGASGNTIYF	TGTGCCATCAGTGGGTCCCAGGGGGCTTCTGGAAACACCATATATTTT
-	-	TRBV29-1	TRBJ2-6	CSVLQAGSGANVLTF	TGCAGCGTTTTGCAGGCGGGGTCTGGGGCCAACGTCCTGACTTTC
-	TRBD2	TRBV2	TRBJ2-5	CASSVFREGGETQYF	TGTGCCAGCAGTGTGTTCCGGGAGGGAGGGGAGACCCAGTACTTC
-	TRBD1	TRBV5-5	TRBJ2-5	CASSSGQEETQYF	TGTGCCAGCAGCAGTGGACAGGAGGAGACCCAGTACTTC
-	TRBD1	TRBV28	TRBJ2-3	CASSLIQGALPGPTQYF	TGTGCCAGCAGTTTGATCCAGGGGGCTCTTCCGGGGCCTACGCAGTATTTT
-	-	TRBV5-6	TRBJ1-1	CASSLGMTAWVLDTEAFF	TGTGCCAGCAGCTTGGGGATGACAGCCTGGGTCTTGGACACTGAAGCTTTCTTT
few	-	TRBV10-2	TRBJ2-7	CATLSRGVYEQYF	TGCGCCACCCTGTCCAGGGGAGTATACGAGCAGTACTTC
once	TRBD1	TRBV5-6	TRBJ2-3	CASSFTGVADTQYF	TGTGCCAGCAGCTTTACAGGGGTCGCAGATACGCAGTATTTT
-	-	TRBV4-1	TRBJ1-3	CASSQLPTVAGNTIYF	TGCGCCAGCAGCCAATTACCGACAGTCGCGGGAAACACCATATATTTT
-	-	TRBV5-1	TRBJ2-7	CARLSPSGLPYEQYF	TGCGCCAGACTTAGTCCTAGTGGACTACCCTACGAGCAGTACTTC
-	TRBD2	TRBV4-1	TRBJ2-5	CASSSGGISGRPGDQETQYF	TGCGCCAGCAGCTCCGGGGGGATTAGCGGGAGGCCGGGGGACCAAGAGACCCAGTACTTC
-	TRBD1	TRBV6-1	TRBJ1-1	CASSRQGRDTEAFF	TGTGCCAGCAGTCGACAGGGAAGGGACACTGAAGCTTTCTTT
-	-	TRBV28	TRBJ1-1	CAIGGLLNTEAFF	TGTGCCATCGGAGGACTCCTGAACACTGAAGCTTTCTTT
-	-	TRBV11-2	TRBJ2-1	CASSLLGGEAYNEQFF	TGTGCCAGCAGCTTATTGGGCGGGGAGGCATACAATGAGCAGTTCTTC
-	TRBD1	TRBV2	TRBJ2-2	CASSEQGTDTGELFF	TGTGCCAGCAGTGAACAAGGGACAGACACCGGGGAGCTGTTTTTT
-	-	TRBV13	TRBJ2-5	CASTTEQGETQYF	TGTGCCAGCACCACGGAGCAGGGAGAGACCCAGTACTTC
-	-	TRBV28	TRBJ1-5	CASSSTGFSYSNQPQHF	TGTGCCAGCAGTTCCACAGGGTTCTCTTATAGCAATCAGCCCCAGCATTTT
few	-	TRBV6-1	TRBJ2-7	CASTVWASYEQYF	TGTGCCAGCACCGTTTGGGCCTCCTACGAGCAGTACTTC
-	-	TRBV27	TRBJ2-1	CASSLGGSMPYNEQFF	TGTGCCAGCAGCCTAGGCGGCTCTATGCCCTACAATGAGCAGTTCTTC
-	TRBD1	TRBV5-1	TRBJ2-7	CASSLAGGEQYF	TGCGCCAGCAGCTTAGCAGGGGGCGAGCAGTACTTC
-	-	TRBV10-3	TRBJ2-1	CAISESTRPFF	TGTGCCATCAGTGAGTCGACTAGACCGTTCTTC
-	TRBD1	TRBV18	TRBJ2-3	CASQRPGTGPSTDTQYF	TGTGCCAGTCAGAGACCCGGGACAGGGCCTAGCACAGATACGCAGTATTTT
-	TRBD2	TRBV28	TRBJ2-5	CASLGAAAGAQYF	TGTGCCAGCTTAGGGGCCGCAGCGGGGGCCCAGTACTTC
-	-	TRBV30	TRBJ2-2	CAWSNPGAVAGELFF	TGTGCCTGGAGTAACCCAGGGGCTGTGGCCGGGGAGCTGTTTTTT
few	TRBD2	TRBV7-9	TRBJ2-3	CASSYEAGRGTDTQYF	TGTGCCAGCAGCTACGAGGCCGGGAGGGGAACAGATACGCAGTATTTT
-	-	TRBV7-9	TRBJ2-4	CASSLLGGNIQYF	TGTGCCAGCAGCTTACTGGGGGGAAACATTCAGTACTTC
few	-	TRBV4-1	TRBJ1-1	CASSQVTGFNTEAFF	TGCGCCAGCAGCCAAGTTACAGGCTTTAACACTGAAGCTTTCTTT
-	TRBD1	TRBV19	TRBJ2-7	CASSVGQGLVEQYF	TGTGCCAGTAGTGTGGGACAGGGGTTGGTGGAGCAGTACTTC
-	-	TRBV5-1	TRBJ1-1	CASSLMGVGLGTEAFF	TGCGCCAGCAGCTTAATGGGAGTTGGATTGGGCACTGAAGCTTTCTTT
-	-	TRBV5-1	TRBJ1-1	CASSILDRNNEAFF	TGCGCCAGCAGCATCCTTGACAGGAACAATGAAGCTTTCTTT
-	-	TRBV27	TRBJ1-2	CASSFRGGKDGYTF	TGTGCCAGCAGTTTCAGGGGAGGGAAAGATGGCTACACCTTC
-	-	TRBV4-1	TRBJ1-2	CASSQMGHPNYGYTF	TGCGCCAGCAGCCAAATGGGACACCCTAACTATGGCTACACCTTC
-	TRBD1	TRBV9	TRBJ2-7	CASSVGEDRSSYEQYF	TGTGCCAGCAGCGTAGGAGAGGACAGGAGCTCCTACGAGCAGTACTTC
once	TRBD2	TRBV10-2	TRBJ2-3	CASRLAVTDTQYF	TGCGCCAGCAGGCTAGCGGTCACAGATACGCAGTATTTT
-	-	TRBV11-2	TRBJ2-7	CASSSSRDYEQYF	TGTGCCAGCAGCTCATCTCGGGATTACGAGCAGTACTTC
few	TRBD1	TRBV28	TRBJ1-4	CASSLDRDRASEKLFF	TGTGCCAGCAGTCTTGACCGGGACAGGGCGTCTGAAAAACTGTTTTTT
once	TRBD1	TRBV6-5	TRBJ1-1	CASSLGQGMNTEAFF	TGTGCCAGCAGTTTAGGACAGGGCATGAACACTGAAGCTTTCTTT
-	-	TRBV29-1	TRBJ1-1	CSVSSQLNTEAFF	TGCAGCGTTTCCTCCCAGTTGAACACTGAAGCTTTCTTT
-	-	TRBV28	TRBJ1-3	CASSLSRIGQSSGNTIYF	TGTGCCAGCAGTTTATCCCGAATAGGACAGAGCTCTGGAAACACCATATATTTT
-	TRBD1	TRBV9	TRBJ2-2	CASSPRQGNTGELFF	TGTGCCAGCAGCCCGAGACAGGGCAACACCGGGGAGCTGTTTTTT
once	-	TRBV27	TRBJ2-7	CASRTTTGINVGYF	TGTGCCAGCAGGACTACAACCGGGATCAACGTAGGGTACTTC
once	TRBD2	TRBV7-3	TRBJ2-1	CASSLPGLAGGGEQFF	TGTGCCAGCAGCTTACCGGGACTAGCGGGAGGGGGTGAGCAGTTCTTC
-	-	TRBV6-1	TRBJ2-5	CASSENAAQYF	TGTGCCAGCAGTGAAAACGCGGCCCAGTACTTC
-	TRBD2	TRBV5-1	TRBJ2-1	CASSLRVAGAPVGNEQFF	TGCGCCAGCAGCTTGCGGGTAGCGGGAGCCCCAGTTGGGAATGAGCAGTTCTTC
-	TRBD1	TRBV5-1	TRBJ2-7	CASSQGQAYEQYF	TGCGCCAGCAGCCAGGGACAGGCCTACGAGCAGTACTTC
once	TRBD1	TRBV5-1	TRBJ2-1	CASTYDRAEGNEQFF	TGCGCCAGCACTTACGACAGGGCCGAAGGGAATGAGCAGTTCTTC
-	-	TRBV2	TRBJ1-4	CASGQGREKLFF	TGTGCCAGCGGACAAGGGAGGGAAAAACTGTTTTTT
few	-	TRBV11-2	TRBJ2-7	CASSPPGSYEQYF	TGTGCCAGCAGCCCCCCGGGATCCTACGAGCAGTACTTC
-	-	TRBV29-1	TRBJ1-1	CSVTATMNTEAFF	TGCAGCGTTACGGCGACTATGAACACTGAAGCTTTCTTT
-	-	TRBV9	TRBJ2-7	CASSPAGGVYEQYF	TGTGCCAGCAGCCCCGCCGGTGGAGTCTACGAGCAGTACTTC
-	TRBD2	TRBV5-6	TRBJ2-1	CASSLDSGRGSYNEQFF	TGTGCCAGCAGCTTGGATAGCGGGAGGGGATCCTACAATGAGCAGTTCTTC
-	-	TRBV4-1	TRBJ1-5	CASSQDPGNQPQHF	TGCGCCAGCAGCCAAGATCCAGGCAATCAGCCCCAGCATTTT
-	-	TRBV5-1	TRBJ1-4	CASSLSTRAPGEKLFF	TGCGCCAGCAGCTTGTCGACCAGGGCTCCCGGAGAAAAACTGTTTTTT
-	-	TRBV9	TRBJ2-1	CASSVGRGYEQFF	TGTGCCAGCAGCGTAGGTCGAGGCTATGAGCAGTTCTTC
-	-	TRBV5-1	TRBJ2-1	CASSWSTYNEQFF	TGCGCCAGCAGTTGGAGTACCTACAATGAGCAGTTCTTC
-	-	TRBV19	TRBJ1-2	CASRFLPAEGYTF	TGTGCCAGTAGGTTCCTCCCGGCGGAGGGCTACACCTTC
-	-	TRBV5-1	TRBJ2-1	CASSLGTDEQFF	TGCGCCAGCAGCCTCGGGACTGACGAGCAGTTCTTC